This TCR beta chain was identified in a study of blood T cell repertoires in COVID-19. J was trimmed by 7 bases and V by 5 bases; bases with no gene match: 15. CDR3 length: 16 amino acids. The germline CDR1 and CDR2 sequences are SGHVS and FQNEAQ. Here immunoSEQ multiplex PCR was the method, and the copy in TCRdb shows in-frame clones only, minus some. Among about 20,000 clones, 91% were seen once, and the ten largest hold 6.5% to 7.5%. The V call is TRBV7-8, the J call TRBJ2-7; 9 bases fit TRBD1. The sequence came from a human donor in a cohort sampled during active COVID-19. The sequenced sample consisted of peripheral blood. In DNA form, the CDR3 reads TGTGCCAGCAGCCTACTACCCTCGGGACAGGGAAGGGAGCAGTACTTC. Translating it yields CASSLLPSGQGREQYF.